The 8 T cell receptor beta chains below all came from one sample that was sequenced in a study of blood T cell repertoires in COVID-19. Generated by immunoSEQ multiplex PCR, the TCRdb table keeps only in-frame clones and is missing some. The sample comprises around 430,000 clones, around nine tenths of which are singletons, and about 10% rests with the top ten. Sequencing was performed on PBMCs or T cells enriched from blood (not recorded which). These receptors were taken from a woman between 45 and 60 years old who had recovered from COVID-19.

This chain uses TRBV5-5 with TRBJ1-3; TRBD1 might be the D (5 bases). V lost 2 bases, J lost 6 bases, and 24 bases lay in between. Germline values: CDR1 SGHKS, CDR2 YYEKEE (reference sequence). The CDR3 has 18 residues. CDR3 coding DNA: TGTGCCAGCAGCTTATCCACGTCGGGGGGGATTTCGGCAAACACCATATATTTT. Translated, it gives CASSLSTSGGISANTIYF.

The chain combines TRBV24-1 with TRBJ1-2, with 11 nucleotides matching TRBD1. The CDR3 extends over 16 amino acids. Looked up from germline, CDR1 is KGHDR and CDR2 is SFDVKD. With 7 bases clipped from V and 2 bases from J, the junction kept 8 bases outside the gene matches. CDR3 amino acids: CATSQNGQGANYGYTF. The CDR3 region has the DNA TGTGCCACCAGCCAGAACGGACAGGGGGCCAACTATGGCTACACCTTC.

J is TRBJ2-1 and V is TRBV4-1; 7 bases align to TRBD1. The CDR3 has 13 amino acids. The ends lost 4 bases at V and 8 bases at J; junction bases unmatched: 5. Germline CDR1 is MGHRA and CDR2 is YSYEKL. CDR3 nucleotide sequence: TGCGCCAGCAGCCTTGGACAGGAATATGAGCAGTTCTTC. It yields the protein CASSLGQEYEQFF.

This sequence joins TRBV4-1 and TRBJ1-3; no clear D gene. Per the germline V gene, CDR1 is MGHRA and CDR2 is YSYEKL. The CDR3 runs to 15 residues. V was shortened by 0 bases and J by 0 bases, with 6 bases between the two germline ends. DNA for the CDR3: TGCGCCAGCAGCCAAGACACAAGCTCTGGAAACACCATATATTTT. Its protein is CASSQDTSSGNTIYF.

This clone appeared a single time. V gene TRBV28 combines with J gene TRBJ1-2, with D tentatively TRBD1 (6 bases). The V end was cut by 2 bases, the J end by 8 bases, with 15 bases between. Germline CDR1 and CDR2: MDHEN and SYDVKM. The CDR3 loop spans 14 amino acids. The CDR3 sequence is CASSLEQGPRGYTF. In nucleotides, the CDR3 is TGTGCCAGCAGTTTAGAGCAGGGGCCACGGGGCTACACCTTC.

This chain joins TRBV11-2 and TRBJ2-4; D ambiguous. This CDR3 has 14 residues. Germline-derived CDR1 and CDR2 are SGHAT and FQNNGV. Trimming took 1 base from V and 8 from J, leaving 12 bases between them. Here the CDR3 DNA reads TGTGCCAGCAGCTTAGTTTCCAGGTGGGACATTCAGTACTTC. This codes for CASSLVSRWDIQYF.

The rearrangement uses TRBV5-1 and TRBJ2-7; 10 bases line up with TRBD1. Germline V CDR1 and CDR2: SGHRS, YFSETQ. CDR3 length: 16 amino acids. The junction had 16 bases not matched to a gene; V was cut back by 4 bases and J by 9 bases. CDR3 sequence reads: CASSPISRTGGNWQYF. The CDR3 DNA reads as TGCGCCAGCAGCCCAATCTCGAGGACAGGGGGAAATTGGCAGTACTTC.

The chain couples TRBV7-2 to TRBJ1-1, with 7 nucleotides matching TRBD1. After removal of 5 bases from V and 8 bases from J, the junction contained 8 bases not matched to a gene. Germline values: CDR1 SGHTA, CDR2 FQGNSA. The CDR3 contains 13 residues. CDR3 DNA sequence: TGTGCCAGCAGCATCCGACAGGGACGCGAAGCTTTCTTT. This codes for CASSIRQGREAFF.